Each of the 19 T cell receptor beta chains below was sequenced from the same sample in a study of T cell responses to AZD1222 COVID-19 vaccine. The assay was immunoSEQ multiplex PCR, and TCRdb's table has in-frame clones only and misses some. The sample has roughly 160,000 clones; about 89% are singletons. The sample was peripheral blood, taken on day 0 of AZD1222 vaccination. These receptors came from an adult in good health.

This chain links TRBV11-3 with TRBJ2-2; 10 nucleotides align to TRBD2. The ends lost 4 bases at V and 0 bases at J; junction bases unmatched: 14. Germline CDR1 reads SGHNT; CDR2 reads YENEEA. This CDR3 contains 20 residues. The CDR3 loop reads CASSSQLLASGGTNTGELFF. In DNA form, the CDR3 reads TGTGCCAGCAGCTCCCAGCTCCTGGCTAGCGGGGGTACGAACACCGGGGAGCTGTTTTTT. The full variable domain, in which reference TRBV11-3 and TRBJ2-2 provide the parts outside the CDR3, is EAGVVQSPRYKIIEKKQPVAFWCNPISGHNTLYWYLQNLGQGPELLIRYENEEAVDDSQLPKDRFSAERLKGVDSTLKIQPAELGDSAVYLCASSSQLLASGGTNTGELFFGEGSRLTVL.

The genes are TRBV27 and TRBJ2-1; no clear D. CDR1 and CDR2 from the germline V gene are MNHEY and SMNVEV (reference sequence). This CDR3 is 13 amino acids long. V was cut by 7 bases and J by 2 bases, with 9 bases left in between. In DNA form, the CDR3 reads TGTGCCAGCAAAGGGAAAACCTACAATGAGCAGTTCTTC. Translated, it gives CASKGKTYNEQFF.

The V and J genes are TRBV30 and TRBJ1-6; TRBD1 agrees at 9 bases. CDR3 length: 13 residues. Germline lookup yields CDR1 GTSNPN and CDR2 SVGIG (reference sequence). V lost 5 bases and J lost 4; bases outside the gene matches: 0. The CDR3 loop reads CAWGQGYNSPLHF. The CDR3 DNA is TGTGCCTGGGGACAGGGGTATAATTCACCCCTCCACTTT.

The chain links TRBV5-1 to TRBJ1-1; 11 bases map to TRBD1. This CDR3 contains 14 residues. V lost 2 bases and J lost 9; bases outside the gene matches: 6. CDR1 is SGHRS and CDR2 is YFSETQ in the germline V gene. The DNA of the CDR3 is TGCGCCAGCAGCTTCAACCGGGACAGGGGGAAAGCTTTCTTT. This gives the protein CASSFNRDRGKAFF.

V usage is TRBV6-5 and J usage is TRBJ1-1, with D hard to call. V dropped 5 bases and J dropped 6 bases, with 7 bases sitting between them. Germline lookup yields CDR1 MNHEY and CDR2 SVGAGI. The CDR3 spans 11 residues. CDR3 in amino acids: CASSPKAEAFF. The DNA of the CDR3 is TGTGCCAGCAGTCCGAAGGCTGAAGCTTTCTTT.

This chain uses TRBV15 with TRBJ2-1; 7 positions match TRBD1. With 1 base clipped from V and 5 bases from J, the junction kept 2 bases outside the gene matches. The CDR3 is made up of 14 amino acids. The germline gives CDR1 LNHNV, CDR2 YYDKDF (reference sequence). The CDR3 region is CATSRVDRDNEQFF. The DNA for the CDR3 is TGTGCCACCAGCAGAGTCGACAGGGACAATGAGCAGTTCTTC.

The rearrangement uses TRBV7-9 and TRBJ1-4, with 12 bases fitting TRBD1. Trimming at V came to 5 bases and at J to 8 bases, leaving 3 bases not matched to a gene. The germline V gene has CDR1 SEHNR and CDR2 FQNEAQ (reference sequence). CDR3 length: 14 amino acids. The CDR3 nucleotides are TGTGCCAGCAGCCCCGGGACAGGGGGCGAAAAACTGTTTTTT. Translated, it gives CASSPGTGGEKLFF.

The table lists this clone with a few counts. The chain has TRBV7-8 and TRBJ1-5, with TRBD1 matching over 7 bases. CDR1 SGHVS and CDR2 FQNEAQ come from the germline V gene. CDR3 length: 17 residues. Germline trimming cut 4 bases from V and 0 bases from J; bases unmatched to any gene: 9. The CDR3 DNA reads TGTGCCAGCAGCTCCCAGGGGGGGGGTTATAGCAATCAGCCCCAGCATTTT. Its protein is CASSSQGGGYSNQPQHF.

Details on this clone: The junction departs from the called germline gene at one end, perhaps through a read error. V and J are TRBV5-8 and TRBJ1-6; TRBD1 matches 7 bases. Germline CDR1 and CDR2: SGHTS and YDEGEE. The CDR3 runs to 12 residues. The CDR3 here is CASSLEGRGTAF. The CDR3 DNA follows: TGTGCCAGCAGCTTGGAAGGGAGAGGGACAGCTTTT.

The gene calls are TRBV6-1 and TRBJ2-7, with a weak D call TRBD2 (6 bases). The CDR3 totals 14 residues. The V gene's germline CDR1 is MNHNS and CDR2 SASEGT. The ends were cut back, 1 base at V and 5 bases at J, with 12 bases in the middle. The DNA of the CDR3 is TGTGCCAGCAGTGAAGTGGAGGAGGGAAACGAGCAGTACTTC. This encodes CASSEVEEGNEQYF.

This chain links TRBV13 with TRBJ2-2, with 9 bases matching TRBD1. This CDR3 has 15 amino acids. Germline trimming cut 4 bases from V and 5 bases from J; bases unmatched to any gene: 5. The V gene's germline CDR1 is PRHDT and CDR2 FYEKMQ (reference sequence). This chain's CDR3 is CASSWDRADTGELFF. For the CDR3, the DNA is TGTGCCAGCAGCTGGGACAGGGCGGATACCGGGGAGCTGTTTTTT.

V and J are TRBV27 and TRBJ2-7; unclear D gene. The V gene's germline CDR1 is MNHEY and CDR2 SMNVEV (reference sequence). Trimming shortened V by 6 bases and J by 6 bases, and 15 bases separated the two germline ends. The CDR3 has 13 amino acids. The CDR3 region has the DNA TGTGCCAGCAGGCAAAATCGGGCGAGCGAGCAGTACTTC. Protein: CASRQNRASEQYF.

V gene TRBV29-1 combines with J gene TRBJ1-5, with a weak D call TRBD1 (6 bases). V was shortened by 5 bases and J by 7 bases, with 12 bases between the two germline ends. The length of the CDR3 is 12 residues. CDR1 is SQVTM, CDR2 ANQGSEA, per germline. In DNA, the CDR3 is TGCAGCGTTTGGACAGTGGGCCAGCCCCAGCATTTT. Protein sequence: CSVWTVGQPQHF.

The chain combines TRBV2 with TRBJ2-3; D is unclear. V lost 4 bases and J lost 2, with 13 bases in between. The CDR3 is 15 residues long. CDR1 is SNHLY and CDR2 is FYNNEI in the germline V gene. CDR3 sequence (DNA): TGTGCCAGCAGTGTTGTCAGACCTGACACAGATACGCAGTATTTT. Translating gives CASSVVRPDTDTQYF.

The V call is TRBV28, the J call TRBJ1-5; D unresolved. This CDR3 comprises 16 residues. From germline, CDR1 is MDHEN and CDR2 SYDVKM. V lost 2 bases and J 9 bases, leaving 20 bases between the germline ends. CDR3 loop: CASSLEGFIGGRPQHF. The DNA of the CDR3 is TGTGCCAGCAGTTTAGAAGGTTTTATAGGTGGAAGGCCCCAGCATTTT. The full variable domain, rest sourced from reference TRBV28 and TRBJ1-5, is DVKVTQSSRYLVKRTGEKVFLECVQDMDHENMFWYRQDPGLGLRLIYFSYDVKMKEKGDIPEGYSVSREKKERFSLILESASTNQTSMYLCASSLEGFIGGRPQHFGDGTRLSIL.

This chain joins TRBV6-5 and TRBJ1-5; D is ambiguous. The CDR3 has 12 amino acids. Per germline, CDR1 MNHEY and CDR2 SVGAGI. The ends were cut back, 6 bases at V and 4 bases at J, with 7 bases in the middle. The CDR3 region has the DNA TGTGCCAGCAGCAACTCGAATCAGCCCCAGCATTTT. The encoded protein is CASSNSNQPQHF.

CDR3 in amino acids: CASSPRSQGEAGNTIYF. CDR3 DNA sequence: TGTGCCAGCAGCCCCCGCTCCCAGGGTGAAGCTGGAAACACCATATATTTT. The chain employs TRBV7-6 and TRBJ1-3; the D gene is possibly TRBD1 (5 bases). CDR1 and CDR2 (germline): SGHVS, FNYEAQ. The CDR3 is 17 residues long. The V and J ends lost 5 bases and 2 bases respectively, with 19 bases between them.

This chain links TRBV5-1 with TRBJ2-7; 8 bases align to TRBD2. Germline lookup yields CDR1 SGHRS and CDR2 YFSETQ. Losses at the gene ends were 0 bases for V and 5 bases for J; bases not matched to a gene: 10. The CDR3 is 16 residues long. The CDR3 region is CASSLEGAGVVNEQYF. Written as DNA, the CDR3 is TGCGCCAGCAGCTTGGAGGGAGCGGGAGTGGTCAACGAGCAGTACTTC. Based on the CDR3 plus reference TRBV5-1 and TRBJ2-7, the full variable domain is KAGVTQTPRYLIKTRGQQVTLSCSPISGHRSVSWYQQTPGQGLQFLFEYFSETQRNKGNFPGRFSGRQFSNSRSEMNVSTLELGDSALYLCASSLEGAGVVNEQYFGPGTRLTVT.

The chain combines TRBV6-5 with TRBJ1-5; no clear D gene. Trimming pared 6 bases from V and 11 bases from J, leaving 23 bases between. The CDR3 contains 15 residues. The V gene's germline CDR1 is MNHEY and CDR2 SVGAGI. The CDR3 DNA sequence: TGTGCCAGCAGGATCTCCCCGGACCACGATCGTACCCAGCATTTT. It is translated as CASRISPDHDRTQHF.